This TCR beta chain was identified in a study of blood T cell repertoires in COVID-19. Sequenced by immunoSEQ multiplex PCR; TCRdb stores in-frame clones only, minus some. This table holds hundreds of thousands of clones, 70% to 90% found once. The CDR3 loop spans 15 amino acids. The germline V gene encodes CDR1 SGHRS and CDR2 YFSETQ. Trimming shortened V by 0 bases and J by 0 bases, and 10 bases separated the two germline ends. The chain employs TRBV5-1 and TRBJ2-7; possible D gene TRBD1, 7 bases. Sequenced sample: peripheral blood. The receptor comes from a woman aged 30 to 39 with COVID-19, enrolled during active disease. This chain's CDR3 is CASSLDQGGSYEQYF. The DNA of the CDR3 is TGCGCCAGCAGCTTGGATCAGGGGGGCTCCTACGAGCAGTACTTC.